Reported below is one T cell receptor (beta chain). TCRdb keeps only in-frame clones here, not all; method: immunoSEQ multiplex PCR. This sample carries about 82,000 clones, around 96% of them seen once, and the ten largest clones take 0.37%. V lost 3 bases and J lost 3; bases outside the gene matches: 4. This CDR3 is 16 amino acids long. Germline V gene data show CDR1 as SGHVS and CDR2 as FQNEAQ. This entry is derived from a study of technical replicates of blood from a few donors. V is TRBV7-8 and J is TRBJ2-1, with 11 bases aligning to TRBD2. Sequencing used T cells isolated from PBMCs. The receptor was isolated from a human donor in good health. CDR3 sequence reads: CASSFRLAGIYNEQFF. CDR3 sequence (DNA): TGTGCCAGCAGCTTTCGACTAGCGGGAATCTACAATGAGCAGTTCTTC.